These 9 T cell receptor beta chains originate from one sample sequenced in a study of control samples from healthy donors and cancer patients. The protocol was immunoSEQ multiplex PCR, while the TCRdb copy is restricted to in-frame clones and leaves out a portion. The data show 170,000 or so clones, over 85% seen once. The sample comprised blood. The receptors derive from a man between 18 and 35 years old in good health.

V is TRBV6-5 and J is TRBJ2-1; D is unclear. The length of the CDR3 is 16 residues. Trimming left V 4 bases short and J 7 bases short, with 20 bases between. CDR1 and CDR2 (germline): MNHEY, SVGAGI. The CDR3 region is CASSSPGSMFGNEQFF. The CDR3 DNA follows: TGTGCCAGCAGTTCCCCAGGCAGTATGTTTGGGAATGAGCAGTTCTTC.

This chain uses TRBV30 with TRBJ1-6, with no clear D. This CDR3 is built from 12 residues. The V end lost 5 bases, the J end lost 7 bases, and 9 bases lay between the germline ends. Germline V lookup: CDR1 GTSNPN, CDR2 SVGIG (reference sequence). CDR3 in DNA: TGTGCCTGGTCAGCGTTCAATTCACCCCTCCACTTT. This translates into CAWSAFNSPLHF.

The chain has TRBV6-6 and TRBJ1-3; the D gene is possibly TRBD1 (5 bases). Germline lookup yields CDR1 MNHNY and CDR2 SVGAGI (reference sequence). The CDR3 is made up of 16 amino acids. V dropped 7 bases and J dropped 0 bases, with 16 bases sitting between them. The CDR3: CASTLVGGSSGNTIYF. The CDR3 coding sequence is TGTGCCAGCACGCTGGTCGGGGGGAGCTCTGGAAACACCATATATTTT.

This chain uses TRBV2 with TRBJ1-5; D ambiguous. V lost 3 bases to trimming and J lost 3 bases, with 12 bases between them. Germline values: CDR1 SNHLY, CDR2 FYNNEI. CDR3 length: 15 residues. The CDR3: CASSEVGFTNQPQHF. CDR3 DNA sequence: TGTGCCAGCAGTGAGGTAGGGTTCACCAATCAGCCCCAGCATTTT.

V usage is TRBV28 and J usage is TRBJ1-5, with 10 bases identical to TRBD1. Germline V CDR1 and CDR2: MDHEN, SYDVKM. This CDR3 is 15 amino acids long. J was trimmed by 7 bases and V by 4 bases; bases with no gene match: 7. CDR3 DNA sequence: TGTGCCAGCAGTTCCATCGGACAGGGGGGCCAGCCCCAGCATTTT. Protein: CASSSIGQGGQPQHF.

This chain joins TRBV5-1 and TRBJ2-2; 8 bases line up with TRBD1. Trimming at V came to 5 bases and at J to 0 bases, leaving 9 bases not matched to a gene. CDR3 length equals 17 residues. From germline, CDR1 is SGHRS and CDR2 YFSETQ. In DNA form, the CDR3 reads TGCGCCAGCAGAAGAGGACAGGGACCCACGAACACCGGGGAGCTGTTTTTT. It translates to CASRRGQGPTNTGELFF.

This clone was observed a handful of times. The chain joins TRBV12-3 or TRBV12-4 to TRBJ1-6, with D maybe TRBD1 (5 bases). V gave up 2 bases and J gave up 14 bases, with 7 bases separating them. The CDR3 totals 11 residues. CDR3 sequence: CASSLRGSLHF. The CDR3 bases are TGTGCCAGCAGTTTAAGGGGATCCCTCCACTTT.

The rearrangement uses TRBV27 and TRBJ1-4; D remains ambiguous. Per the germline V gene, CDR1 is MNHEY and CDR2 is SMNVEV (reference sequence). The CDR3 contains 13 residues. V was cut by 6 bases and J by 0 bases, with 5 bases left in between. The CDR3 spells CASRRATNEKLFF. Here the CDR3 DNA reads TGTGCCAGCAGAAGGGCAACTAATGAAAAACTGTTTTTT. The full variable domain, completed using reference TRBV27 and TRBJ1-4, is EAQVTQNPRYLITVTGKKLTVTCSQNMNHEYMSWYRQDPGLGLRQIYYSMNVEVTDKGDVPEGYKVSRKEKRNFPLILESPSPNQTSLYFCASRRATNEKLFFGSGTQLSVL.

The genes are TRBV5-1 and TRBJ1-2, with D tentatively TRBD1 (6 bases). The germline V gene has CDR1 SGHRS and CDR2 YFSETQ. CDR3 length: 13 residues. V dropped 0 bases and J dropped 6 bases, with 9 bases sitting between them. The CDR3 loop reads CASSLDRANGYTF. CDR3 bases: TGCGCCAGCAGCTTGGACAGGGCGAATGGCTACACCTTC. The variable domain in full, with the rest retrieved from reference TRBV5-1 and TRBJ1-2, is KAGVTQTPRYLIKTRGQQVTLSCSPISGHRSVSWYQQTPGQGLQFLFEYFSETQRNKGNFPGRFSGRQFSNSRSEMNVSTLELGDSALYLCASSLDRANGYTFGSGTRLTVV.